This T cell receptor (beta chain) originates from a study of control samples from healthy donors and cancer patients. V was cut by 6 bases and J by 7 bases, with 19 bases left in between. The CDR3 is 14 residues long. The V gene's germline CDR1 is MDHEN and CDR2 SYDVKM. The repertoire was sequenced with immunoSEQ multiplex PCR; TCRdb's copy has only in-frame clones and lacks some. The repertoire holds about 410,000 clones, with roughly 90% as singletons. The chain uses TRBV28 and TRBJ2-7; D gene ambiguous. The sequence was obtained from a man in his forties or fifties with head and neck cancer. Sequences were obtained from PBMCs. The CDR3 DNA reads TGTGCCAGCAGCCTCTTCGCACCGACTGAGGAGCAGTACTTC. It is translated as CASSLFAPTEEQYF.